One sample yielded the 20 T cell receptor beta chains listed below, sequenced in a study of blood T cell repertoires in COVID-19. Profiled with immunoSEQ multiplex PCR; TCRdb holds only in-frame clones, not every one. The sample lists 110,000 to 150,000 clones, 80% occurring once. The sample comprised peripheral blood. The receptors were gathered from a man between 65 and 85 years old who had recovered from COVID-19.

The chain is built from TRBV7-2 and TRBJ2-7; a weak D match, TRBD2 (5 bases). Looked up from germline, CDR1 is SGHTA and CDR2 is FQGNSA. The V end lost 2 bases, the J end lost 6 bases, and 11 bases lay between the germline ends. The CDR3 consists of 13 residues. CDR3 bases: TGTGCCAGCAGCTTACTCCCGGGGAGCGAGCAGTACTTC. Translation gives CASSLLPGSEQYF.

The rearrangement uses TRBV23-1 and TRBJ1-5; D perhaps matches TRBD1 (6 bases). TRBV23-1 is an ORF, with its function uncertain. The CDR3 is made up of 15 amino acids. Trimming pared 8 bases from V and 0 bases from J, leaving 14 bases between. DNA for the CDR3: TGCGCCAGCCGCAGGGGTAGTTATAGCAATCAGCCCCAGCATTTT. It is translated as CASRRGSYSNQPQHF.

V usage is TRBV10-2 and J usage is TRBJ2-7, with D possibly TRBD2 on 6 matching bases. The CDR3 covers 16 residues. V shed 3 bases and J shed 0 bases, with 15 bases lying between them. Looked up from germline, CDR1 is WSHSY and CDR2 is SAAADI. CDR3 DNA: TGCGCCAGCAGTGACCTCGGGGGAGATAGCTCCTACGAGCAGTACTTC. Translation: CASSDLGGDSSYEQYF.

This chain connects TRBV5-1 to TRBJ1-2; no firm D call. Germline CDR1 and CDR2: SGHRS and YFSETQ. Trimming stripped 4 bases from V and 1 base from J, with 17 bases between. The CDR3 has 16 amino acids. As DNA, the CDR3 is TGCGCCAGCAGCAACGCTGACGGAGATGGTAACTATGGCTACACCTTC. As protein: CASSNADGDGNYGYTF.

V is TRBV4-1 and J is TRBJ2-3, with a possible D match to TRBD2 (5 bases). The germline V gene encodes CDR1 MGHRA and CDR2 YSYEKL. This CDR3 has 14 residues. The ends were cut back, 0 bases at V and 2 bases at J, with 6 bases in the middle. In DNA form, the CDR3 reads TGCGCCAGCAGCCAAGAGGGAGTCACAGATACGCAGTATTTT. Its translation: CASSQEGVTDTQYF.

The V and J genes are TRBV28 and TRBJ2-1; TRBD1 might be the D (5 bases). The V gene's germline CDR1 is MDHEN and CDR2 SYDVKM. This CDR3 is 15 amino acids long. Trimming shortened V by 2 bases and J by 4 bases, and 12 bases separated the two germline ends. The CDR3 sequence is CASSLDSPPYNEQFF. Written as DNA, the CDR3 is TGTGCCAGCAGTTTAGACAGCCCCCCTTACAATGAGCAGTTCTTC.

This clone appeared a few times. The chain uses TRBV29-1 and TRBJ2-3; D unresolved. V was shortened by 0 bases and J by 1 base, with 11 bases between the two germline ends. The CDR3 loop spans 15 amino acids. Germline assignment: CDR1 SQVTM and CDR2 ANQGSEA. The CDR3 sequence: CSVEDAEGGTDTQYF. The CDR3 bases are TGCAGCGTTGAAGATGCGGAAGGAGGCACAGATACGCAGTATTTT.

The DNA for the CDR3 is TGCGCCAGCAGTGGCCTAGCGGATAGCACAGATACGCAGTATTTT. Its protein product is CASSGLADSTDTQYF. The rearrangement links TRBV10-1 to TRBJ2-3; 7 nucleotides agree with TRBD2. Trimming cost V 4 bases and J 0 bases; bases outside gene matches: 4. Looked up from germline, CDR1 is WNHNN and CDR2 is SYGVQD (reference sequence). CDR3 size: 15 residues.

This clone was recorded once. The chain combines TRBV25-1 with TRBJ2-1; maybe TRBD1 (5 bases). The CDR3 runs to 16 residues. V was pared by 1 base and J by 9 bases, with 19 bases between. In germline, CDR1 is MGHDK, CDR2 SYGVNS. The CDR3: CASSEFGLGAFSEQFF. The CDR3 DNA reads as TGTGCCAGCAGTGAATTCGGCTTAGGGGCGTTCAGTGAGCAGTTCTTC.

V and J are TRBV19 and TRBJ2-1, with 10 bases that match TRBD2. V lost 3 bases to trimming and J lost 3 bases; unmatched junction nucleotides: 2. Germline values: CDR1 LNHDA, CDR2 SQIVND (reference sequence). The length of the CDR3 is 15 residues. In DNA, the CDR3 is TGTGCCAGTAGTATCGGGACTAGCGTCTACAATGAGCAGTTCTTC. Its protein is CASSIGTSVYNEQFF. The whole variable domain, filled in from reference TRBV19 and TRBJ2-1, reads DGGITQSPKYLFRKEGQNVTLSCEQNLNHDAMYWYRQDPGQGLRLIYYSQIVNDFQKGDIAEGYSVSREKKESFPLTVTSAQKNPTAFYLCASSIGTSVYNEQFFGPGTRLTVL.

This sequence joins TRBV2 and TRBJ1-2; D unresolved. CDR3 length equals 13 residues. V lost 11 bases, J lost 2 bases, and 15 bases lay in between. The germline gives CDR1 SNHLY, CDR2 FYNNEI. The CDR3 protein is CAGTGRPNYGYTF. CDR3 DNA sequence: TGTGCCGGCACGGGGAGGCCGAACTATGGCTACACCTTC.

The rearrangement uses TRBV5-1 and TRBJ2-3; 11 positions match TRBD2. V was pared by 2 bases and J by 2 bases, with 1 base of the junction left unmatched. The CDR3 length is 15 residues. Germline CDR1 reads SGHRS; CDR2 reads YFSETQ. Here the CDR3 reads CASSFSGRDTDTQYF. The CDR3 DNA sequence: TGCGCCAGCAGCTTTAGCGGGAGGGACACAGATACGCAGTATTTT.

This chain connects TRBV7-9 to TRBJ2-3, with a possible D match to TRBD2 (6 bases). Germline CDR1 is SEHNR and CDR2 is FQNEAQ (reference sequence). V was cut by 3 bases and J by 4 bases, with 11 bases left in between. This CDR3 has 14 amino acids. CDR3 bases: TGTGCCAGCAGCTTCGGGGGTCGGGCAGATACGCAGTATTTT. This sequence encodes CASSFGGRADTQYF.

The CDR3 protein is CASSAGGEGEQYF. The DNA of the CDR3 is TGTGCCAGCAGCGCAGGGGGCGAGGGCGAGCAGTACTTC. The rearrangement uses TRBV9 and TRBJ2-7, with 8 positions matching TRBD1. This CDR3 is 13 amino acids long. V trimming: 3 bases; J trimming: 6 bases; junction bases outside the gene matches: 5. The germline gives CDR1 SGDLS, CDR2 YYNGEE.

The chain links TRBV3-1 (or the pseudogene TRBV3-2) to TRBJ2-1, with TRBD2 matching 10 bases. Germline lookup yields CDR1 LGHDT and CDR2 YNNKEL (reference sequence). V was clipped by 4 bases and J by 3 bases; unmatched bases: 0. This CDR3 region has 14 residues. The CDR3 reads CASSRTSGYNEQFF. In nucleotides, the CDR3 is TGTGCCAGCAGCCGGACTAGCGGCTACAATGAGCAGTTCTTC.

The sample holds a few counts of this clone. The V call is TRBV6-5, the J call TRBJ1-5; no clear D gene. This CDR3 spans 13 amino acids. V was pared by 7 bases and J by 4 bases, with 11 bases between. Germline V gene data show CDR1 as MNHEY and CDR2 as SVGAGI. The CDR3 nucleotides are TGTGCCAGCACTAAGGGAGCGAATCAGCCCCAGCATTTT. Translated: CASTKGANQPQHF.

The chain employs TRBV15 and TRBJ1-2; D not resolved. Germline CDR1 LNHNV, CDR2 YYDKDF (reference sequence). Deletions cut 6 bases from V and 4 bases from J, with 9 bases between. The CDR3 covers 12 residues. This CDR3 is CATSAGSYGYTF. Written as DNA, the CDR3 is TGTGCCACCAGTGCAGGATCCTATGGCTACACCTTC.

V usage is TRBV12-3 or TRBV12-4 and J usage is TRBJ2-2, with D uncertain. Between the trimmed V and J ends, which lost 5 bases and 3 bases, there was a span of 4 bases. The CDR3 loop spans 12 amino acids. CDR3 amino acids: CASSHYTGELFF. CDR3 coding DNA: TGTGCCAGCAGTCATTACACCGGGGAGCTGTTTTTT.

J is TRBJ1-2 and V is TRBV19, with 7 bases aligning to TRBD1. Germline V gene data show CDR1 as LNHDA and CDR2 as SQIVND (reference sequence). The length of the CDR3 is 13 residues. The junction had 9 bases not matched to a gene; V was cut back by 10 bases and J by 4 bases. The CDR3 DNA is TGTGCCACCCGACAGGGTCTCTCCTATGGCTACACCTTC. Translation: CATRQGLSYGYTF.

This CDR3 reads CASGFDSQETQYF. The CDR3 region has the DNA TGTGCTAGTGGTTTTGACAGTCAAGAGACCCAGTACTTC. The chain is built from TRBV12-5 and TRBJ2-5, with D maybe TRBD1 (5 bases). The V and J ends lost 3 bases and 2 bases respectively, with 7 bases between them. In germline, CDR1 is LGHNT, CDR2 FRNRAP. CDR3 length equals 13 residues.